This T cell receptor beta chain was sequenced for a study of blood T cell repertoires in COVID-19. This clone came up a few times. Some clones are missing from TCRdb's copy, which holds only in-frame ones; the method was immunoSEQ multiplex PCR. The sample lists roughly 100,000 clones, more than 75% seen once, with around 3% in the top ten. Germline V gives CDR1 MNHEY, CDR2 SVGEGT. This CDR3 contains 13 residues. V was cut by 2 bases and J by 1 base, with 5 bases left in between. The V call is TRBV6-2 or TRBV6-3, the J call TRBJ1-1; D gene ambiguous. This TCR was recovered from a man in his forties or fifties with active or convalescent COVID-19. The sequenced sample was peripheral blood. The CDR3: CASSYPQNTEAFF. The CDR3 DNA is TGTGCCAGCAGTTACCCCCAGAACACTGAAGCTTTCTTT.